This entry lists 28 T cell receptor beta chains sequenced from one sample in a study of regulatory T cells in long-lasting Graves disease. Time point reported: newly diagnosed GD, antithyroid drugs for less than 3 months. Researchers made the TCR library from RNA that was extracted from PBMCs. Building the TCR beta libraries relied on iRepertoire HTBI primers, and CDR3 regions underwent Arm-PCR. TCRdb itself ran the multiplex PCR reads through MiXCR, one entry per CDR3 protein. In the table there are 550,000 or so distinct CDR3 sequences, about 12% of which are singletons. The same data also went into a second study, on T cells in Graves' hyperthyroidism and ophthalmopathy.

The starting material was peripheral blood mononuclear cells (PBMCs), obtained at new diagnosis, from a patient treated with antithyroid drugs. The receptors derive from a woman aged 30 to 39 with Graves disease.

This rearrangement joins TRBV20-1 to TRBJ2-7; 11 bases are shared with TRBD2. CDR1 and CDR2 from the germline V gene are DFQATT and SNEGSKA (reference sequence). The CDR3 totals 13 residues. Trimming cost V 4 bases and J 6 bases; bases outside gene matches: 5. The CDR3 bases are TGCAGTGCTAATGGACTAGCGGGCCTCGAGCAGTACTTC. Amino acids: CSANGLAGLEQYF.

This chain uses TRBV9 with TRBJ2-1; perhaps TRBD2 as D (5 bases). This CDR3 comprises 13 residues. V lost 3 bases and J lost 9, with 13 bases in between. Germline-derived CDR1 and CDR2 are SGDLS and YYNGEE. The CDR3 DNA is TGTGCCAGCAGCGCCGGCGTACGGGGTGAGCAGTTCTTC. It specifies CASSAGVRGEQFF.

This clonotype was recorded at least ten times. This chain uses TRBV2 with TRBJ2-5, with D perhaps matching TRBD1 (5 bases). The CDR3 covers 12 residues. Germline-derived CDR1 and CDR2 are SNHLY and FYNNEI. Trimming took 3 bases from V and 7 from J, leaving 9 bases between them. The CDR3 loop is CASSEGPGTQYF. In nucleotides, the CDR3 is TGTGCCAGCAGTGAGGGGCCGGGGACCCAGTACTTC.

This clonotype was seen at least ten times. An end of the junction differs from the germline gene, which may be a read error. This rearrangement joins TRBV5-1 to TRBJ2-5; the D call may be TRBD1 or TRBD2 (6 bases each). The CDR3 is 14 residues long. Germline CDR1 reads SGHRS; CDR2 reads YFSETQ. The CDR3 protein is CASSLTRGVETQYF. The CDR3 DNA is TGTGCCAGCAGCTTAACGAGGGGGGTGGAGACCCAGTACTTC.

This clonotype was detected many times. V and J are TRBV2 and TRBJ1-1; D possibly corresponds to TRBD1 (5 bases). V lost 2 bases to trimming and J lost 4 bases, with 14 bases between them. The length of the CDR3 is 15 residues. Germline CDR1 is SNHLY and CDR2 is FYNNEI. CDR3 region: CASSELPGGGTEAFF. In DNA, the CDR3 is TGTGCCAGCAGTGAACTACCCGGCGGGGGCACTGAAGCTTTCTTT.

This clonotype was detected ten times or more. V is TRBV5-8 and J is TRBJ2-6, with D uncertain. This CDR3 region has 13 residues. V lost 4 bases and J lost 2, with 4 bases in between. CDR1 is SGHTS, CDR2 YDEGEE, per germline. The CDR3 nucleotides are TGTGCCAGCAGCAGAGCTGGGGCCAACGTCCTGACTTTC. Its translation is CASSRAGANVLTF.

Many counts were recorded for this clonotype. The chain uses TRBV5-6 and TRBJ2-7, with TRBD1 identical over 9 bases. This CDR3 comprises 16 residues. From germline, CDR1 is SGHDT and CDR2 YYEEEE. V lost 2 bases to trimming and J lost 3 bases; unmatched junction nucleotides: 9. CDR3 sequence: CASSFLSGTGYYEQYF. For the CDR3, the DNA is TGTGCCAGCAGCTTTTTATCCGGGACAGGGTACTACGAGCAGTACTTC.

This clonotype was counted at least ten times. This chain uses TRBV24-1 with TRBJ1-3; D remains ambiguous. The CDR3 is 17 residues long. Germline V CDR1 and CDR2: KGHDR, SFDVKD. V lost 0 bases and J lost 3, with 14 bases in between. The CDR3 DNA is TGTGCCACCAGTGATTTGGACCGCGCCGAACTTGGAAACACCATATATTTT. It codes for CATSDLDRAELGNTIYF.

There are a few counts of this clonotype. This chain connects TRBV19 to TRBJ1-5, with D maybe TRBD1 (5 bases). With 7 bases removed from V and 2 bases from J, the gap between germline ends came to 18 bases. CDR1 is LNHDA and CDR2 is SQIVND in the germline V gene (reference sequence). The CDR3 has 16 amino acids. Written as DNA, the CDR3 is TGTGCCAGTACTTACCGAGGGCAGGGTGGCAATCAGCCCCAGCATTTT. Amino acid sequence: CASTYRGQGGNQPQHF.

Written as DNA, the CDR3 is TGCGCCAGCAGCTGGCGGGGCCCCCACAATGAGCAGTTCTTC. Protein product: CASSWRGPHNEQFF. The rearrangement uses TRBV5-1 and TRBJ2-1, with D possibly matching TRBD2 (6 bases). V was clipped by 3 bases and J by 5 bases, with 12 bases between them. The CDR3 has 14 amino acids. Germline lookup yields CDR1 SGHRS and CDR2 YFSETQ. The whole variable domain, remainder taken from reference TRBV5-1 and TRBJ2-1, is KAGVTQTPRYLIKTRGQQVTLSCSPISGHRSVSWYQQTPGQGLQFLFEYFSETQRNKGNFPGRFSGRQFSNSRSEMNVSTLELGDSALYLCASSWRGPHNEQFFGPGTRLTVL.

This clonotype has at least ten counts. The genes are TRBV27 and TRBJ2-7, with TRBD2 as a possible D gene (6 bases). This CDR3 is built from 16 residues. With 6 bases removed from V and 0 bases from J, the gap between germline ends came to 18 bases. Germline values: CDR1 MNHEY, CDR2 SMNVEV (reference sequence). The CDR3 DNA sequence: TGTGCCAGCAGCCCAACGGCCGGGACTCTCTCCTACGAGCAGTACTTC. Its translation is CASSPTAGTLSYEQYF.

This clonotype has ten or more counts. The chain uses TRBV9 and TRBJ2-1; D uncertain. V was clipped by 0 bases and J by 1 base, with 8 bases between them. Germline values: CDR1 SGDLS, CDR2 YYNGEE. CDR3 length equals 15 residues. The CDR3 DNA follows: TGTGCCAGCAGCGTAGGTGGAAGGTCCTACAATGAGCAGTTCTTC. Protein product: CASSVGGRSYNEQFF. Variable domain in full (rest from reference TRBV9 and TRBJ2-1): DSGVTQTPKHLITATGQRVTLRCSPRSGDLSVYWYQQSLDQGLQFLIQYYNGEERAKGNILERFSAQQFPDLHSELNLSSLELGDSALYFCASSVGGRSYNEQFFGPGTRLTVL.

In DNA form, the CDR3 reads TGTGCCAGCAGTTACGCCCAACGAGGCAATGAGCAGTTCTTC. Its translation: CASSYAQRGNEQFF. The V gene is TRBV6-5, the J gene TRBJ2-1; D remains ambiguous. V was shortened by 2 bases and J by 6 bases, with 11 bases between the two germline ends. CDR3 length equals 14 residues. Germline V gene lookup returns CDR1 MNHEY and CDR2 SVGAGI.

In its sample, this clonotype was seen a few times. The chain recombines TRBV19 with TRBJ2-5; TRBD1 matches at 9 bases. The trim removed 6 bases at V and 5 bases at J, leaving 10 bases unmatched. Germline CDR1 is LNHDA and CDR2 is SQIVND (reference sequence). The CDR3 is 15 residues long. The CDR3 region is CASRAGQGLWETQYF. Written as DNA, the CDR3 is TGTGCCAGTAGGGCTGGACAGGGGTTATGGGAGACCCAGTACTTC.

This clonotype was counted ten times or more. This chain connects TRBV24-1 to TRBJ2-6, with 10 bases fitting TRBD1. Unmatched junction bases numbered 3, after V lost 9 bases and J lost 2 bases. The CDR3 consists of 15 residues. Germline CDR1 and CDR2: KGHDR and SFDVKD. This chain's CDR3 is CATRGTGAGANVLTF. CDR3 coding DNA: TGTGCCACCCGAGGGACAGGGGCTGGGGCCAACGTCCTGACTTTC.

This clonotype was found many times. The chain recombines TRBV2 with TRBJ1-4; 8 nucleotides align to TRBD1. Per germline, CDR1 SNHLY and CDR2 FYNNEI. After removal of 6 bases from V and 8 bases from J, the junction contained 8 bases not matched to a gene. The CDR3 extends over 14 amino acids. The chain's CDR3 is CASRKGAGGEKLFF. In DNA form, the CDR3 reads TGTGCCAGCAGAAAGGGCGCAGGGGGCGAAAAACTGTTTTTT.

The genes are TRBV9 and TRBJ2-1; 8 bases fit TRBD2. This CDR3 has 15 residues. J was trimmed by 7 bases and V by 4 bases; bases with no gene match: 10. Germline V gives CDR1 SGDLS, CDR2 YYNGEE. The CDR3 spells CASSTSGRTGNEQFF. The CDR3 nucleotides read TGTGCCAGCAGCACAAGCGGGAGAACGGGGAATGAGCAGTTCTTC.

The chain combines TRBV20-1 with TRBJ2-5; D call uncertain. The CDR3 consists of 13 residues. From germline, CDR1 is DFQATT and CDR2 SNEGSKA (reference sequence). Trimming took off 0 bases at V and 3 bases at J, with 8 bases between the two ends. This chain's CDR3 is CSAREVPEETQYF. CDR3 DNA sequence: TGCAGTGCTAGAGAGGTTCCGGAAGAGACCCAGTACTTC.

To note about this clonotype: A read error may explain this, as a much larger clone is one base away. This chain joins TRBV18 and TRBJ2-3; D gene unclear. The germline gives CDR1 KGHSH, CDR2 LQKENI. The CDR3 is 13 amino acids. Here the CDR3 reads CASSLRDTDPQYF. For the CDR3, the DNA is TGTGCCAGCTCACTTAGGGATACAGATCCGCAGTATTTT. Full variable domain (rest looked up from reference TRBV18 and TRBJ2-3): NAGVMQNPRHLVRRRGQEARLRCSPMKGHSHVYWYRQLPEEGLKFMVYLQKENIIDESGMPKERFSAEFPKEGPSILRIQQVVRGDSAAYFCASSLRDTDPQYFGPGTRLTVL.

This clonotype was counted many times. The CDR3 sequence is CASRKLGGGRHEQYF. CDR3 nucleotide sequence: TGTGCCAGTAGGAAGTTAGGTGGCGGGAGGCACGAGCAGTACTTC. The chain joins TRBV27 to TRBJ2-7, with 8 bases matching TRBD2. This CDR3 contains 15 residues. With V trimmed by 9 bases and J by 5 bases, 15 bases remained unmatched. The germline CDR1 and CDR2 sequences are MNHEY and SMNVEV (reference sequence).

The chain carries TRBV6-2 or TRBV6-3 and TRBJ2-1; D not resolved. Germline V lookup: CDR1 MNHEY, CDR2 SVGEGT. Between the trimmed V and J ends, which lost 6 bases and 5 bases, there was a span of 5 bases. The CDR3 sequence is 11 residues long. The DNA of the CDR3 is TGTGCCAGCAGGCTGGACAATGAGCAGTTCTTC. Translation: CASRLDNEQFF.

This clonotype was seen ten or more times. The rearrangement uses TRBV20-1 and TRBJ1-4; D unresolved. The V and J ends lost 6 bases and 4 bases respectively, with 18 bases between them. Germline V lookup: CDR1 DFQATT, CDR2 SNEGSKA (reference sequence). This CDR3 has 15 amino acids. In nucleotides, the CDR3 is TGCAGTGCCAGACATCGAGGGCAACTTAATGAAAAACTGTTTTTT. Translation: CSARHRGQLNEKLFF.

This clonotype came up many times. The CDR3 here is CASSLARALEGYTF. The DNA of the CDR3 is TGTGCCAGCAGCCTTGCCAGGGCGTTAGAGGGCTACACCTTC. This chain joins TRBV11-2 and TRBJ1-2; D may be TRBD1 (5 bases). The V gene lost 5 bases and the J gene lost 8 bases, with 18 bases spanning the gap. The CDR3 covers 14 residues. Per germline, CDR1 SGHAT and CDR2 FQNNGV.

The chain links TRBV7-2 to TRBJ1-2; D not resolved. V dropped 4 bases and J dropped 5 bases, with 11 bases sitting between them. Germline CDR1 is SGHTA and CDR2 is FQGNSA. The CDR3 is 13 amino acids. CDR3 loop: CASSSRRGYGYTF. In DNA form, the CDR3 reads TGTGCCAGCAGCTCGCGACGCGGTTATGGCTACACCTTC.

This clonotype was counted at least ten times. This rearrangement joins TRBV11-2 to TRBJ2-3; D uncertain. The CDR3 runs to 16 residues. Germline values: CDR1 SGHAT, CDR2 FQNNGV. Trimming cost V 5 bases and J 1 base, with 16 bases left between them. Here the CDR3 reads CASSARSDIRTDTQYF. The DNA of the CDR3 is TGTGCCAGCAGCGCAAGGTCCGACATTCGCACAGATACGCAGTATTTT.

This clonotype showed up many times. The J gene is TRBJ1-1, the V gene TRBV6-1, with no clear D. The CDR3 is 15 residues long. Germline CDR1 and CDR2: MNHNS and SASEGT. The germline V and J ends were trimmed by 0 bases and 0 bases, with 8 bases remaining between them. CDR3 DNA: TGTGCCAGCAGTGAAGCGTCCCCAGTGAACACTGAAGCTTTCTTT. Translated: CASSEASPVNTEAFF.

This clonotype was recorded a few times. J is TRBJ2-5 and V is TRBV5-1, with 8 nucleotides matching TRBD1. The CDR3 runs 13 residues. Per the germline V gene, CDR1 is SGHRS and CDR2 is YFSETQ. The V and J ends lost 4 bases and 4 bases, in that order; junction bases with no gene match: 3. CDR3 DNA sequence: TGCGCCAGCAGCGGACAGGGACCAGAGACCCAGTACTTC. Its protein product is CASSGQGPETQYF.

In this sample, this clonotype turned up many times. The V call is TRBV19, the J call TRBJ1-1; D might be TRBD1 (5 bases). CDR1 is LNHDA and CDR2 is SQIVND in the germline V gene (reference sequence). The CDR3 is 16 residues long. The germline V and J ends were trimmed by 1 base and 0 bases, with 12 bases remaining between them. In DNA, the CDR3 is TGTGCCAGTAGTATAGGCTTCGACAGACTGAACACTGAAGCTTTCTTT. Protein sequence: CASSIGFDRLNTEAFF.